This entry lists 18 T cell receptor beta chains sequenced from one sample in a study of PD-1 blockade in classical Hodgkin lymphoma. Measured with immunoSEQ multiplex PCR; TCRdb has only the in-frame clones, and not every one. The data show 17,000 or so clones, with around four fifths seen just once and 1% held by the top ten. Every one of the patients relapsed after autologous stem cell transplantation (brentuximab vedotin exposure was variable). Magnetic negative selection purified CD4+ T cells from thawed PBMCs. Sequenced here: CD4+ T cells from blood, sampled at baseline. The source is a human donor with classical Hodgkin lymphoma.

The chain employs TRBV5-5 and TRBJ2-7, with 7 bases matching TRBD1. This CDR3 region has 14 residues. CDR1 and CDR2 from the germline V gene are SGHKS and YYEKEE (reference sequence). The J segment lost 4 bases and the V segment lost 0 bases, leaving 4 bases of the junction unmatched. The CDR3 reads CASSLDRGRYEQYF. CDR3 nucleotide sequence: TGTGCCAGCAGCTTGGACAGGGGAAGGTACGAGCAGTACTTC. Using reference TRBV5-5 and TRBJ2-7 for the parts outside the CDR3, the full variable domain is DAGVTQSPTHLIKTRGQQVTLRCSPISGHKSVSWYQQVLGQGPQFIFQYYEKEERGRGNFPDRFSARQFPNYSSELNVNALLLGDSALYLCASSLDRGRYEQYFGPGTRLTVT.

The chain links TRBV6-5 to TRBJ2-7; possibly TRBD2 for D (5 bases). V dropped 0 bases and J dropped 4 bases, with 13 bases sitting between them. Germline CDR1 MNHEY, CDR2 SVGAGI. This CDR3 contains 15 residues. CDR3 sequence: CASSYSGAAYYEQYF. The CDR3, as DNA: TGTGCCAGCAGTTACTCGGGAGCCGCCTATTACGAGCAGTACTTC.

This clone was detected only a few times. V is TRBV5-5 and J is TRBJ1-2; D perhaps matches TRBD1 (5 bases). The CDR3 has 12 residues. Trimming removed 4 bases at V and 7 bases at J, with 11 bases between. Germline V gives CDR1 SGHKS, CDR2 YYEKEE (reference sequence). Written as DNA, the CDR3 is TGTGCCAGCAGCGGGGGGACCTTTGGCTACACCTTC. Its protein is CASSGGTFGYTF.

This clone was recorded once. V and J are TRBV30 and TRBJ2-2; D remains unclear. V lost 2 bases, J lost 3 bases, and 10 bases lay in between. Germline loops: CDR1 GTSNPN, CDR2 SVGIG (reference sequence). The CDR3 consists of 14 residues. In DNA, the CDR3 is TGTGCCTGGAGTTCGGTCTCCTACACCGGGGAGCTGTTTTTT. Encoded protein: CAWSSVSYTGELFF.

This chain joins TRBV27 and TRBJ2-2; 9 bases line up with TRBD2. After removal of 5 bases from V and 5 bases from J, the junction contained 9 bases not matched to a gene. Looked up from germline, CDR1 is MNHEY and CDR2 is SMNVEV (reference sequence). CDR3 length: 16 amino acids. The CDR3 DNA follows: TGTGCCAGCAGTCCAGGACTAGCGAGGGGTACCGGGGAGCTGTTTTTT. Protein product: CASSPGLARGTGELFF.

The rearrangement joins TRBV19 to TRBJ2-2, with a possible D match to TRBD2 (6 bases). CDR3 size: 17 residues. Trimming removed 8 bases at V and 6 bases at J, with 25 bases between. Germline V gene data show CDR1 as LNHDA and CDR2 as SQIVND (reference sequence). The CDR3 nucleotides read TGTGCCAGTTGTTCGGCCCTTAGCGGAGGAAGGCCCGGGGAGCTGTTTTTT. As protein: CASCSALSGGRPGELFF.

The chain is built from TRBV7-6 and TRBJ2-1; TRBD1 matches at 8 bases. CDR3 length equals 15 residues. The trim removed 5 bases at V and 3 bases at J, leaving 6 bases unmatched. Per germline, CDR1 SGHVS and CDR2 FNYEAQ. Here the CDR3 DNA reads TGTGCCAGCAGCCCGCGGGACAGGTTCTACAATGAGCAGTTCTTC. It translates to CASSPRDRFYNEQFF.

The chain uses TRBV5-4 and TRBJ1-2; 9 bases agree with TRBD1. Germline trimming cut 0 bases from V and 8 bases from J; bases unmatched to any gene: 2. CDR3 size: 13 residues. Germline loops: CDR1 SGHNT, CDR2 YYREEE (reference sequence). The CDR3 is CASSLGQGGGYTF. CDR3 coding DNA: TGTGCCAGCAGCTTGGGACAGGGGGGCGGCTACACCTTC.

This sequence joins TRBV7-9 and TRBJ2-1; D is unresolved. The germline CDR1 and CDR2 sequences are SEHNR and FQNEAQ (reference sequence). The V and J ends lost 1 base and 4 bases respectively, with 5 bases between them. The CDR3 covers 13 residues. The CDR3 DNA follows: TGTGCCAGCAGCTTAGGGCAGTACAATGAGCAGTTCTTC. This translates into CASSLGQYNEQFF.

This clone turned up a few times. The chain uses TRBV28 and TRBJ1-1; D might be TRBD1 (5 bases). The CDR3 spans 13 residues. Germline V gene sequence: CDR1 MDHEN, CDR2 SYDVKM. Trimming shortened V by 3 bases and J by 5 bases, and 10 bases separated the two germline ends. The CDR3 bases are TGTGCCAGCAGTTTCCAGGGAGGGACTGAAGCTTTCTTT. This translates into CASSFQGGTEAFF.

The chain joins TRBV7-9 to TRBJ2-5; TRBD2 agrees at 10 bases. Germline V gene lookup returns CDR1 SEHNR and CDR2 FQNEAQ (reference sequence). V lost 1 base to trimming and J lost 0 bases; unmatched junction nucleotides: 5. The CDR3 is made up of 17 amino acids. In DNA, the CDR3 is TGTGCCAGCAGCTTAGTACGGACTAGCGGAAACCAAGAGACCCAGTACTTC. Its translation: CASSLVRTSGNQETQYF.

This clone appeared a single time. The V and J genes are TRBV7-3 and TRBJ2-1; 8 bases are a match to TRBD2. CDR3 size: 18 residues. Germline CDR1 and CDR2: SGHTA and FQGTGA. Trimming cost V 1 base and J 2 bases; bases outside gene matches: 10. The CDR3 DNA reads TGTGCCAGCAGCTTAATCCCCCAGGGACTAGGGACCTACAATGAGCAGTTCTTC. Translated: CASSLIPQGLGTYNEQFF.

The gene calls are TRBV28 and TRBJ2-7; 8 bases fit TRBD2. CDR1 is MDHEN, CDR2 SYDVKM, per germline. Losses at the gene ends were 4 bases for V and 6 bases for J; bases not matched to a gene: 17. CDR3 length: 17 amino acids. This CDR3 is CASSSRVGVKAGVEQYF. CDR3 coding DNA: TGTGCCAGCAGTTCCCGCGTGGGGGTGAAAGCGGGAGTCGAGCAGTACTTC.

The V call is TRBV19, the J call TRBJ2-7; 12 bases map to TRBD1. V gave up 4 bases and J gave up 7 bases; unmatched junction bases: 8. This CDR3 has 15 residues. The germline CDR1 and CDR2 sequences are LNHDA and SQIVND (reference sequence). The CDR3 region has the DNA TGTGCCAGTAGTAAGTCGGGACAGGGGGCGCGAGAGCAGTACTTC. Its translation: CASSKSGQGAREQYF.

The CDR3 DNA sequence: TGCAGTGCGACCCAGAACACTGAAGCTTTCTTT. Protein: CSATQNTEAFF. This rearrangement joins TRBV20-1 to TRBJ1-1; D unclear. The CDR3 runs to 11 residues. Germline V lookup: CDR1 DFQATT, CDR2 SNEGSKA (reference sequence). V lost 6 bases and J lost 1, with 6 bases in between.

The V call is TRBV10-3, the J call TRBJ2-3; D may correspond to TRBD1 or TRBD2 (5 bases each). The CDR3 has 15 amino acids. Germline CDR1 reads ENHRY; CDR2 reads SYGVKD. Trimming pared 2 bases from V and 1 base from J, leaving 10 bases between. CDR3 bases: TGTGCCATCAGTGAGGACCTGGGGGGCACAGATACGCAGTATTTT. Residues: CAISEDLGGTDTQYF.

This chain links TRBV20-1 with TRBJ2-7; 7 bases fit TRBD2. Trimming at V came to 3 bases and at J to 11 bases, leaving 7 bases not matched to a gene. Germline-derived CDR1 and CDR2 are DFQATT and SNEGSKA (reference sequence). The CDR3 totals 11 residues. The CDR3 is CSASGGVEEYF. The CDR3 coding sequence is TGCAGTGCTAGTGGGGGGGTAGAGGAGTACTTC.

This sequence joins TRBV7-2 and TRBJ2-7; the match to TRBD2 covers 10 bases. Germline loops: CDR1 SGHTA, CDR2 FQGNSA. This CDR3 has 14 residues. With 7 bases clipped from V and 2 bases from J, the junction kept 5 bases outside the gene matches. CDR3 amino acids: CASTWTSGAYEQYF. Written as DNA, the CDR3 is TGTGCCAGCACCTGGACTAGCGGTGCCTACGAGCAGTACTTC.